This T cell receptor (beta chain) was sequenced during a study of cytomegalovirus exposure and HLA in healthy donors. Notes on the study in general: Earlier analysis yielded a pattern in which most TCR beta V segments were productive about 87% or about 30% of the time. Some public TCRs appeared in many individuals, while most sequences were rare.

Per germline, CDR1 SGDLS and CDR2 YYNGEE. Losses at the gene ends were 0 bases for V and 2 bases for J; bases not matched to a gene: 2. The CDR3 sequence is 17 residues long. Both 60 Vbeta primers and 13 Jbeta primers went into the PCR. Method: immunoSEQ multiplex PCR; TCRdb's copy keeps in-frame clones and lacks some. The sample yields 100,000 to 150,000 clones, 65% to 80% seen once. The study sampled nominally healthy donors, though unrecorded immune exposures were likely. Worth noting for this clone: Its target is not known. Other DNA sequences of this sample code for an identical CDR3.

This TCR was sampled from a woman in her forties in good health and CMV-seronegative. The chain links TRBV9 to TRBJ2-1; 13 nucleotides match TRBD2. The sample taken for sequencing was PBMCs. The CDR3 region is CASSVGLAGGPYNEQFF. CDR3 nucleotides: TGTGCCAGCAGCGTAGGACTAGCGGGAGGACCCTACAATGAGCAGTTCTTC. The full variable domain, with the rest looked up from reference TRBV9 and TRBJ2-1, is DSGVTQTPKHLITATGQRVTLRCSPRSGDLSVYWYQQSLDQGLQFLIQYYNGEERAKGNILERFSAQQFPDLHSELNLSSLELGDSALYFCASSVGLAGGPYNEQFFGPGTRLTVL.